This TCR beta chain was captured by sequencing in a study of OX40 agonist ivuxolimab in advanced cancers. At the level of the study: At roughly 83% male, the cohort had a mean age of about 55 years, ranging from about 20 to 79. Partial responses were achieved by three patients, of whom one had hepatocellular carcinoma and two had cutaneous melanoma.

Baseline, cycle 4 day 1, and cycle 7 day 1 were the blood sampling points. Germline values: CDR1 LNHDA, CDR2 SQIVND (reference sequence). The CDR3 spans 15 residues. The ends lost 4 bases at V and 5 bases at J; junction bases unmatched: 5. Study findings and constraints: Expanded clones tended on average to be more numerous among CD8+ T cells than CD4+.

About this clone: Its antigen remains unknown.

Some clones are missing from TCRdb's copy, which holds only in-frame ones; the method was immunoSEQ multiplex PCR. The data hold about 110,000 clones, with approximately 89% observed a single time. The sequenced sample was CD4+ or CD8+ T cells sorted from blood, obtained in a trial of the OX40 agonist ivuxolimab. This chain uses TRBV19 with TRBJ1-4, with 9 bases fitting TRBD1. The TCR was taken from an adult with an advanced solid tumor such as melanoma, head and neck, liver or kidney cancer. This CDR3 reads CASSSTGTGNEKLFF. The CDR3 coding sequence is TGTGCCAGTAGTAGTACCGGGACAGGGAATGAAAAACTGTTTTTT.